The clone carrying this TCR beta chain turned up a few times. What it recognizes is unknown. This specimen belongs to a study of regulatory T cells in long-lasting Graves disease. Study-level findings and limits: A limited number of samples was an acknowledged limitation.

In building TCR beta libraries, iRepertoire HTBI primers were used together with Arm-PCR of CDR3 regions. TCRdb analysed the multiplex PCR reads with MiXCR anew, one entry per CDR3 protein. The table shows hundreds of thousands of distinct CDR3 sequences, with 15% to 20% occurring only once. Documented time point: newly diagnosed GD, antithyroid drugs for less than 3 months. After RNA was extracted from PBMCs, the TCR library was made from it. The sample also formed part of further work on T cells in Graves' hyperthyroidism and ophthalmopathy. From that study: Based on clinical symptoms, serum thyroxine and TRAb, thyroid ultrasound and orbital computed tomography, diagnoses were reached. With a median lead of 6.5 months before onset, the model predicted ophthalmopathy.

The sample consisted of peripheral blood mononuclear cells (PBMCs), taken at new diagnosis, from a patient treated with antithyroid drugs. The TCR sequence derives from a woman aged 40-65 years with Graves disease.

The CDR3 region has the DNA TGTGCCATCAGTGAGTTGGGACAGGGAACTCAAGGCTACACCTTC. Encoded protein: CAISELGQGTQGYTF. The chain recombines TRBV10-3 with TRBJ1-2; 9 nucleotides agree with TRBD1. The CDR3 has 15 amino acids. The ends lost 1 base at V and 8 bases at J; junction bases unmatched: 8. CDR1 is ENHRY, CDR2 SYGVKD, per germline.